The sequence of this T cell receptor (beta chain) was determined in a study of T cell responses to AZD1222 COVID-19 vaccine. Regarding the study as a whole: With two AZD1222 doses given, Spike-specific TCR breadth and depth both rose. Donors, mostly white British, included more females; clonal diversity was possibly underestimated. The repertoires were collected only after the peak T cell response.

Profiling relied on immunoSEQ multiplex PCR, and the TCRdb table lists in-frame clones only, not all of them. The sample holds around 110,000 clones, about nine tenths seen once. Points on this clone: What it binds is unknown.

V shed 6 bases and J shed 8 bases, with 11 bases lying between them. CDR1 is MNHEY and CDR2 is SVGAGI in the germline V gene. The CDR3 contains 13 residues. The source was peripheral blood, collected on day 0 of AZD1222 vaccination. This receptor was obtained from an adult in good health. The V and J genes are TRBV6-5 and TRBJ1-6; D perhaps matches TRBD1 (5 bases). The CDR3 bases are TGTGCCAGCAGGGGGGTAATGGATTCACCCCTCCACTTT. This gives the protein CASRGVMDSPLHF.